This T cell receptor beta chain is from a study of T cells in Graves' hyperthyroidism and ophthalmopathy. Regarding the study as a whole: The model made its ophthalmopathy prediction, and onset followed a median approximately 7 months later.

This clonotype was seen ten or more times. Its target is not known. Individuals with ophthalmopathy presented a Clinical Activity Score of at least 3, a NOSPECS grade of at least 4 and a duration under 3 months. Isolation of PBMCs was performed on about 10 ml fresh peripheral blood. Amplification of TCR beta CDR3 regions was performed using RNA transcripts as template. The primer set for the first-round RT-PCR of the TCR CDR3 was HTBI. TCRdb reprocessed the multiplex PCR reads with MiXCR, giving one entry per CDR3 protein. In the table there are a few hundred thousand distinct CDR3 sequences, under 20% of which are singletons. Per germline, CDR1 SGHTA and CDR2 FQGNSA. Trimming took 1 base from V and 8 from J, leaving 12 bases between them. The CDR3 extends over 14 amino acids.

V usage is TRBV7-2 and J usage is TRBJ2-1; unclear D gene. This TCR derives from a man aged 18 to 30 with Graves' ophthalmopathy. The sequenced sample consisted of blood. The CDR3 region has the DNA TGTGCCAGCAGCTTAGGGCCCCTCTCAGATGAGCAGTTCTTC. Amino acids: CASSLGPLSDEQFF.